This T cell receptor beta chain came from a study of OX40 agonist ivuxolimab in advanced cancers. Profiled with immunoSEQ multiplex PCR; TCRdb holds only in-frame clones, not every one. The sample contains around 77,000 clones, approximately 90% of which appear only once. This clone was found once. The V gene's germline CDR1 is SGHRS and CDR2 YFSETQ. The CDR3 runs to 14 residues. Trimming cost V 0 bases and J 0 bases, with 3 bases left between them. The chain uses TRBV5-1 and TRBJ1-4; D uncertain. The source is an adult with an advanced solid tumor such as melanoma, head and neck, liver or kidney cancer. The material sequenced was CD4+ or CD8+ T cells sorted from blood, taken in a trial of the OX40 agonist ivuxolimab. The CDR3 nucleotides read TGCGCCAGCAGCTTGGTGGCAACTAATGAAAAACTGTTTTTT. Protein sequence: CASSLVATNEKLFF. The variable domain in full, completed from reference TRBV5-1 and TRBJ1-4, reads KAGVTQTPRYLIKTRGQQVTLSCSPISGHRSVSWYQQTPGQGLQFLFEYFSETQRNKGNFPGRFSGRQFSNSRSEMNVSTLELGDSALYLCASSLVATNEKLFFGSGTQLSVL.